This T cell receptor beta chain is drawn from a study of T-cell memory formation after mild COVID-19. Germline assignment: CDR1 DFQATT and CDR2 SNEGSKA (reference sequence). V lost 1 base and J lost 4, with 19 bases in between. The CDR3 consists of 16 residues. TCRdb recomputed calls from the 5' RACE reads with MiXCR, one row per CDR3 protein. Of hundreds of thousands of distinct CDR3 sequences detected, 18% appear once; the ten largest clones hold approximately 12%. The rearrangement joins TRBV20-1 to TRBJ1-2; no clear D gene. The sequenced sample consisted of PBMCs or a T cell subset sorted from them (not recorded which). The receptor comes from an adult woman who had mild COVID-19 (a few samples of this study predate the infection). Cell type and time point are not known. The CDR3 is CSARVPPSGPFYGYTF. The DNA for the CDR3 is TGCAGTGCTAGAGTTCCACCCAGCGGACCATTCTATGGCTACACCTTC.